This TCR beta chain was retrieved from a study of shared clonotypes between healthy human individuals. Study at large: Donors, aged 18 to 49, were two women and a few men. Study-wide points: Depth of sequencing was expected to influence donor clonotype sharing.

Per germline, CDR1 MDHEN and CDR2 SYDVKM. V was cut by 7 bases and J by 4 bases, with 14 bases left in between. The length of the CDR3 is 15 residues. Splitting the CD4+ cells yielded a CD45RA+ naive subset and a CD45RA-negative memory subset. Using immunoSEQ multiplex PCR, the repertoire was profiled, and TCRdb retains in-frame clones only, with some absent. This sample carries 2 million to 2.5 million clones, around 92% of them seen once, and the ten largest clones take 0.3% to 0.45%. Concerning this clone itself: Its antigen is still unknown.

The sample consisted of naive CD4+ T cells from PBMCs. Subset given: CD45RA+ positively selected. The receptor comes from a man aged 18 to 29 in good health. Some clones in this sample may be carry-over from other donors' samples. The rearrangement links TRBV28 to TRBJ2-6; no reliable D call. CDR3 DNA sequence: TGTGCCAGCAACCGAGCCTTTTTGGGGGCCAACGTCCTGACTTTC. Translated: CASNRAFLGANVLTF.